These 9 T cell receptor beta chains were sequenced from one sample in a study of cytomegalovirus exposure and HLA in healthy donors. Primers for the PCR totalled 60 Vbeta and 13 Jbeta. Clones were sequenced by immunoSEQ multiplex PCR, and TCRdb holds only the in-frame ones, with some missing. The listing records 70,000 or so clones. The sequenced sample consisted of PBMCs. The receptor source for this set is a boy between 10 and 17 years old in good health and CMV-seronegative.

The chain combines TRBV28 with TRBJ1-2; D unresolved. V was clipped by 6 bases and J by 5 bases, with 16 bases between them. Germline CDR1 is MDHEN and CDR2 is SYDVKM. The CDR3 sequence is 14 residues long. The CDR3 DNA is TGTGCCAGCAGCCCTTCTAGCGGCCTATATGGCTACACCTTC. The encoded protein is CASSPSSGLYGYTF.

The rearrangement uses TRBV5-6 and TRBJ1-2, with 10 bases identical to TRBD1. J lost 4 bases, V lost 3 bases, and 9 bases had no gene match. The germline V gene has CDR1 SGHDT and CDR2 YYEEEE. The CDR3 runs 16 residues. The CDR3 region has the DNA TGTGCCAGCAGCTCCCCGGGACAGGGGATAACCTATGGCTACACCTTC. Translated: CASSSPGQGITYGYTF. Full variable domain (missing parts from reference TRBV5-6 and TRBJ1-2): DAGVTQSPTHLIKTRGQQVTLRCSPKSGHDTVSWYQQALGQGPQFIFQYYEEEERQRGNFPDRFSGHQFPNYSSELNVNALLLGDSALYLCASSSPGQGITYGYTFGSGTRLTVV.

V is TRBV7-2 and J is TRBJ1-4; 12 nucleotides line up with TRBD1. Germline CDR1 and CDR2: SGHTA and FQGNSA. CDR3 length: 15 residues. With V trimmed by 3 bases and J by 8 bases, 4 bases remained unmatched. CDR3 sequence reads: CASSLVGTGGEKLFF. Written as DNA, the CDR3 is TGTGCCAGCAGCTTGGTTGGGACAGGGGGCGAAAAACTGTTTTTT.

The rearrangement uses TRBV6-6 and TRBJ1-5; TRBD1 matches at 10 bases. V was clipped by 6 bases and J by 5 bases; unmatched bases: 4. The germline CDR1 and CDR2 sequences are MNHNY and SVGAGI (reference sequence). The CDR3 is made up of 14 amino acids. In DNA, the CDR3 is TGTGCCAGCAGCCCCGGGACAGGGGATCAGCCCCAGCATTTT. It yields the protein CASSPGTGDQPQHF.

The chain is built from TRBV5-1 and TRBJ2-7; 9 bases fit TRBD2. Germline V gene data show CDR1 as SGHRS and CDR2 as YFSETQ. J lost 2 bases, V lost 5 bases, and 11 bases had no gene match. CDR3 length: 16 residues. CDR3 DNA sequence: TGCGCCAGCAGTCTAGAAAAGACTAGCGGACCCTACGAGCAGTACTTC. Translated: CASSLEKTSGPYEQYF.

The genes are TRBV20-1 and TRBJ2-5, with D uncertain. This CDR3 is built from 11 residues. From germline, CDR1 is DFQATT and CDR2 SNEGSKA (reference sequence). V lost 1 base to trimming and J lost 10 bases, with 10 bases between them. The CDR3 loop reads CSARGPPGQYF. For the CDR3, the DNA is TGCAGTGCTAGAGGCCCCCCGGGCCAGTACTTC.

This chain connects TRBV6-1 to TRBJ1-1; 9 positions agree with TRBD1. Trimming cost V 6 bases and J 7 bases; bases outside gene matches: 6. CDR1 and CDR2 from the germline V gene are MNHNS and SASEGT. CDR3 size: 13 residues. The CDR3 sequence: CASRGQGVGEAFF. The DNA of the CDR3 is TGTGCCAGCAGGGGACAGGGAGTGGGTGAAGCTTTCTTT.

In DNA, the CDR3 is TGTGCCAGCCATTATGACGGGGTTGTGGGTGGCTACACCTTC. It translates to CASHYDGVVGGYTF. The chain links TRBV6-1 to TRBJ1-2; no clear D gene. Looked up from germline, CDR1 is MNHNS and CDR2 is SASEGT. This CDR3 has 14 amino acids. The ends were cut back, 8 bases at V and 7 bases at J, with 20 bases in the middle.

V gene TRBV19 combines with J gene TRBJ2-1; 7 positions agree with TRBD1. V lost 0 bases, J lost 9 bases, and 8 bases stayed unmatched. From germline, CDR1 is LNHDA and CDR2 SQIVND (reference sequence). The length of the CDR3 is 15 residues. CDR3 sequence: CASSIEPGQSFEQFF. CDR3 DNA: TGTGCCAGTAGTATAGAGCCGGGACAGTCGTTTGAGCAGTTCTTC.